This TCR beta chain was retrieved from a study of shared clonotypes between healthy human individuals. Findings of the study overall: Since donors were few, the genetic and exposure-history diversity represented was limited. Estimated richness values were generally larger in naive subsets than in memory subsets.

Study processing details: ImmunoSEQ output held junction-only sequences without quality scores, so filtering differed. The assay was immunoSEQ multiplex PCR, and TCRdb's table has in-frame clones only and misses some. V, J and clone size are those of that table, while D and trimming were read from the DNA. The repertoire holds around 1.9 million clones, with 85% to 95% as singletons. As defined, naive CD8 cells were CD45RO-negative and positively selected for CCR7, with terminally differentiated effector memory CD45RA+ cells excluded. Recent vaccinations or acute infections were absent in the healthy HIV-negative adult donors. To note about this clone: Its antigen is undetermined.

This receptor was obtained from a man aged 18 to 30 in good health. Some clones in this sample may be carry-over from other donors' samples. The sample comprised naive CD8+ T cells from PBMCs.

The CDR3 nucleotides are TGTGCCAGCAGCTTAACGCGGGGCCCAGGCTACGAGCAGTACTTC. It encodes CASSLTRGPGYEQYF. The chain couples TRBV11-2 to TRBJ2-7, with a tentative D call TRBD2 (6 bases). Per the germline V gene, CDR1 is SGHAT and CDR2 is FQNNGV. The ends were cut back, 2 bases at V and 3 bases at J, with 14 bases in the middle. The CDR3 consists of 15 residues.